Following are 8 T cell receptor beta chains from one sample sequenced in a study of blood T cell repertoires in COVID-19 (dated by TCRdb to 2018 to 2020). The library relied on the immunoSEQ multiplex PCR assay. TCRdb's version of the immuneACCESS table is confined to in-frame rearrangements and falls short of the full clone set. An unresolved V gene accounts for under half of the shortfall where checked; the remainder is of unknown origin. In this sample the table shows about 300,000 clones, around 88% of which occur a single time. Approximately 7.2% of the sample comes from the top ten. Specimen: peripheral blood. These receptors originate from a woman in her twenties or thirties who had recovered from COVID-19.

This clone was found a few times. The V gene is TRBV7-9, the J gene TRBJ1-4; 8 bases are shared with TRBD1. Germline V gene lookup returns CDR1 SEHNR and CDR2 FQNEAQ (reference sequence). V was pared by 7 bases and J by 6 bases, with 4 bases of the junction left unmatched. CDR3 length equals 13 residues. The CDR3, as DNA: TGTGCCAGCACCCTACAGGGGGATGAAAAACTGTTTTTT. It is translated as CASTLQGDEKLFF.

CDR3 sequence reads: CASSVGKGSYEQYF. For the CDR3, the DNA is TGTGCCAGCAGCGTAGGGAAGGGGTCCTACGAGCAGTACTTC. This chain links TRBV9 with TRBJ2-7; TRBD1 might be the D (5 bases). The CDR3 contains 14 residues. V was cut by 0 bases and J by 1 base, with 8 bases left in between. The V gene's germline CDR1 is SGDLS and CDR2 YYNGEE.

The chain combines TRBV15 with TRBJ1-2; D perhaps matches TRBD1 (6 bases). Deletions cut 0 bases from V and 8 bases from J, with 19 bases between. This CDR3 has 16 amino acids. In germline, CDR1 is LNHNV, CDR2 YYDKDF (reference sequence). CDR3: CATSRDAGGGGEGYTF. The CDR3 region has the DNA TGTGCCACCAGCAGAGATGCAGGTGGGGGGGGCGAAGGCTACACCTTC.

This chain connects TRBV18 to TRBJ2-7; D is possibly TRBD2 (5 bases). CDR1 and CDR2 from the germline V gene are KGHSH and LQKENI. This CDR3 spans 15 amino acids. Trimming pared 0 bases from V and 2 bases from J, leaving 11 bases between. CDR3 DNA: TGTGCCAGCTCACCACCAGGACTGAATACCTACGAGCAGTACTTC. Amino acids: CASSPPGLNTYEQYF.

This chain uses TRBV7-3 with TRBJ2-3, with 9 bases aligning to TRBD1. Germline values: CDR1 SGHTA, CDR2 FQGTGA. The CDR3 is 15 amino acids. V lost 5 bases to trimming and J lost 7 bases; unmatched junction nucleotides: 10. The CDR3 sequence: CASSPRQGDTYTQYF. CDR3 nucleotide sequence: TGTGCCAGCAGCCCACGACAGGGGGATACGTATACGCAGTATTTT. The full variable domain, completed using reference TRBV7-3 and TRBJ2-3, is GAGVSQTPSNKVTEKGKYVELRCDPISGHTALYWYRQSLGQGPEFLIYFQGTGAADDSGLPNDRFFAVRPEGSVSTLKIQRTERGDSAVYLCASSPRQGDTYTQYFGPGTRLTVL.

The chain recombines TRBV7-2 with TRBJ1-1; TRBD1 agrees at 11 bases. Germline V gives CDR1 SGHTA, CDR2 FQGNSA. Losses at the gene ends were 3 bases for V and 3 bases for J; bases not matched to a gene: 3. This CDR3 has 15 amino acids. The CDR3 sequence: CASSLGQGGYTEAFF. The CDR3 region has the DNA TGTGCCAGCAGCTTGGGACAGGGGGGGTACACTGAAGCTTTCTTT. Full variable domain (outside the CDR3, taken from reference TRBV7-2 and TRBJ1-1): GAGVSQSPSNKVTEKGKDVELRCDPISGHTALYWYRQSLGQGLEFLIYFQGNSAPDKSGLPSDRFSAERTGGSVSTLTIQRTQQEDSAVYLCASSLGQGGYTEAFFGQGTRLTVV.

The CDR3 region is CATREGNQPQHF. CDR3 sequence (DNA): TGTGCCACCAGGGAGGGCAATCAGCCCCAGCATTTT. J is TRBJ1-5 and V is TRBV28, with a tentative D call TRBD1 (5 bases). Between the trimmed V and J ends, which lost 10 bases and 2 bases, there was a span of 9 bases. CDR1 and CDR2 from the germline V gene are MDHEN and SYDVKM. This CDR3 spans 12 amino acids.

This sequence joins TRBV2 and TRBJ1-6; TRBD1 matches at 9 bases. With V trimmed by 4 bases and J by 8 bases, 6 bases remained unmatched. CDR1 SNHLY and CDR2 FYNNEI come from the germline V gene. The CDR3 runs to 15 residues. As DNA, the CDR3 is TGTGCCAGCAGTGCGTCGAGACAGGGGGATTCACCCCTCCACTTT. As protein: CASSASRQGDSPLHF. The full variable domain, completed using reference TRBV2 and TRBJ1-6, is EPEVTQTPSHQVTQMGQEVILRCVPISNHLYFYWYRQILGQKVEFLVSFYNNEISEKSEIFDDQFSVERPDGSNFTLKIRSTKLEDSAMYFCASSASRQGDSPLHFGNGTRLTVT.